The rows below give T cell receptor beta chains drawn from one sample of a study of T cell responses to AZD1222 COVID-19 vaccine. Generated by immunoSEQ multiplex PCR, the TCRdb table keeps only in-frame clones and is missing some. The table lists over 150,000 clones, approximately 87% of them singletons, with roughly 5% in the top ten. The sample was peripheral blood, taken on day 0 of MenACWY control vaccination. These receptors originate from an adult in good health. CDR3s include the opening cysteine and the closing phenylalanine or tryptophan. The D gene is left open where the match is weak. Where a row states a size, it is once, few, many or the class of an expanded clone; other rows omit it.

-	TRBV9	TRBJ1-1	-	TGTGCCAGCAGCCATCGAATAAACACTGAAGCTTTCTTT	CASSHRINTEAFF
TRBD2	TRBV7-2	TRBJ2-1	-	TGTGCCAGCAGCCGCGATTGGGCTAGCGGGAGGGAAAGTGAGCAGTTCTTC	CASSRDWASGRESEQFF
-	TRBV6-5	TRBJ1-6	-	TGTGCCAGCAGTTACCAACCAAGGGATTCACCCCTCCACTTT	CASSYQPRDSPLHF
TRBD1	TRBV27	TRBJ1-6	-	TGTGCCAGCAGTTGGGGACAGGGAAATTCACCCCTCCACTTT	CASSWGQGNSPLHF
TRBD1	TRBV6-5	TRBJ1-1	once	TGTGCCAGCAGGCAGGGGGCGGGCACTGAAGCTTTCTTT	CASRQGAGTEAFF
-	TRBV5-5	TRBJ1-3	-	TGTGCCAGCAGCTTGTCTCCTCGGGGCTCTCCTGGAAACACCATATATTTT	CASSLSPRGSPGNTIYF
TRBD1	TRBV28	TRBJ1-5	-	TGTGCCAGCAGCTCACAGGGGGCGGGGTGGAATCAGCCCCAGCATTTT	CASSSQGAGWNQPQHF
TRBD2	TRBV6-5	TRBJ2-3	-	TGTGCCAGCACGACTAGCGGGGGTGCAGATACGCAGTATTTT	CASTTSGGADTQYF
-	TRBV5-8	TRBJ1-5	-	TGTGCCAGCACCTTGAACAGCTGGAATCAGCCCCAGCATTTT	CASTLNSWNQPQHF
TRBD1	TRBV29-1	TRBJ1-3	-	TGCAGCGTGGCCCAGACAGGGGGAGGAAACACCATATATTTT	CSVAQTGGGNTIYF
-	TRBV19	TRBJ1-6	-	TGTGCCAGTATAGGGAGCTCCTATAATTCACCCCTCCACTTT	CASIGSSYNSPLHF
TRBD1	TRBV5-1	TRBJ1-4	once	TGCGCCAGCAGCTTGGGGGGACAGCCTAATGAAAAACTGTTTTTT	CASSLGGQPNEKLFF
TRBD1	TRBV5-1	TRBJ2-2	-	TGCGCCAGCGGTTTCACAGGGGTATCCGGGGAGCTGTTTTTT	CASGFTGVSGELFF
-	TRBV21-1	TRBJ1-6	few	TGTGCCAGCAGTAAGGGAGGGTGTAAGGTACATAATTCACCCCTCCACTTT	CASSKGGCKVHNSPLHF
TRBD1	TRBV5-1	TRBJ2-7	-	TGCGCCAGCAGCTTGGACGGACAGGGGGCAAGCTACGAGCAGTACTTC	CASSLDGQGASYEQYF
TRBD2	TRBV7-3	TRBJ2-1	-	TGTGCCAGCAGCCCGGGACTAGCGGGATACAATGAGCAGTTCTTC	CASSPGLAGYNEQFF
-	TRBV6-5	TRBJ1-1	few	TGTGCCAGCAGTTACTTTATGAACACTGAAGCTTTCTTT	CASSYFMNTEAFF
TRBD1	TRBV9	TRBJ2-7	-	TGTGCCAGCAGCCACCGGGACAGTACCTACGAGCAGTACTTC	CASSHRDSTYEQYF
-	TRBV20-1	TRBJ1-1	-	TGCAGTGCTAGTCAGGCAGCAGTCACTGAAGCTTTCTTT	CSASQAAVTEAFF
-	TRBV11-2	TRBJ2-1	-	TGTGCCAGCAGCTTAGCGGTTTTGGGACTCGACTACAATGAGCAGTTCTTC	CASSLAVLGLDYNEQFF
-	TRBV11-2	TRBJ1-1	-	TGTGCCAGCAGCGCCGGGACGAACACTGAAGCTTTCTTT	CASSAGTNTEAFF
-	TRBV28	TRBJ1-2	-	TGTGCCAGCAGTCCTAGACAGGTCTGGGGCTACACCTTC	CASSPRQVWGYTF
-	TRBV24-1	TRBJ2-5	-	TGTGCCACCAGTGATGCAACAGGGTCCCAGTACTTC	CATSDATGSQYF
-	TRBV19	TRBJ1-1	-	TGTGCCGTATCCCGCGGCAGGCCGAACACTGAAGCTTTCTTT	CAVSRGRPNTEAFF
TRBD2	TRBV18	TRBJ2-3	once	TGTGCCAGCTCACCTAGCGGGAGGGATGGAGATACGCAGTATTTT	CASSPSGRDGDTQYF
-	TRBV6-5	TRBJ2-5	-	TGTGCCAGCGGACGAGGGGTGGGAAAGACCCAGTACTTC	CASGRGVGKTQYF
TRBD1	TRBV20-1	TRBJ2-7	-	TGCAGTGCTAGTACGGGACAGGGGATGTTCGAGCAGTACTTC	CSASTGQGMFEQYF
-	TRBV6-5	TRBJ2-3	-	TGTGCCAGCAGTTACTGGGGCCAAACAGGGCCAGATACGCAGTATTTT	CASSYWGQTGPDTQYF
-	TRBV18	TRBJ1-1	-	TGTGCCAGCGAGGGTTTCGACACTGAAGCTTTCTTT	CASEGFDTEAFF
-	TRBV28	TRBJ1-2	-	TGTGCCAGCAGTTCCTCGTCCTATGGCTACACCTTC	CASSSSSYGYTF
-	TRBV5-4	TRBJ2-5	-	TGTGCCAGCAGCTTGCCTAGCACGTACCAAGAGACCCAGTACTTC	CASSLPSTYQETQYF
-	TRBV19	TRBJ2-2	-	TGTGCCAGTGGGAACACCGGGGAGCTGTTTTTT	CASGNTGELFF
TRBD2	TRBV13	TRBJ2-1	-	TGTGCCAGCAGCTTCGGACTAGCTGCAACCTACAATGAGCAGTTCTTC	CASSFGLAATYNEQFF
TRBD1	TRBV4-3	TRBJ1-5	-	TGCGCCAGCAGCCAAGGGACAGGGGGGGGTCAGCCCCAGCATTTT	CASSQGTGGGQPQHF
TRBD1	TRBV11-1	TRBJ1-1	-	TGTGCCAGCAGCAACAGGGGGGGATTCACTGAAGCTTTCTTT	CASSNRGGFTEAFF
TRBD2	TRBV18	TRBJ2-4	-	TGTGCCAGCTCATACGGACTAGCGGGGGGGCCTTTTACAGCCAAAAACATTCAGTACTTC	CASSYGLAGGPFTAKNIQYF
-	TRBV5-4	TRBJ2-5	-	TGTGCCAGCAGCTTGGGCCCGAGATGGCAAGAGACCCAGTACTTC	CASSLGPRWQETQYF
TRBD2	TRBV29-1	TRBJ2-1	-	TGCAGCGTCGGACTAGCGGGAGGCTCCTACAATGAGCAGTTCTTC	CSVGLAGGSYNEQFF
-	TRBV30	TRBJ2-1	-	TGTGCCTGGAGTGCCGTATATCGAGGGGCCCATGAGCAGTTCTTC	CAWSAVYRGAHEQFF
-	TRBV11-2	TRBJ2-1	once	TGTGCCAGCAGCATCTTTACGGGACTTAGCCCTCTTGAGCAGTTCTTC	CASSIFTGLSPLEQFF
TRBD1	TRBV18	TRBJ1-5	-	TGTGCCAGCTCACCGACAGGGGGGCTGAGCAATCAGCCCCAGCATTTT	CASSPTGGLSNQPQHF
TRBD2	TRBV7-9	TRBJ2-7	-	TGTGCCAGCAGCTATGGACTAGCGGCCTACGAGCAGTACTTC	CASSYGLAAYEQYF
-	TRBV19	TRBJ1-2	-	TGTGCCAGTATCCCCGGGCCACAAGTTTCTTCCACTGGCTACACCTTC	CASIPGPQVSSTGYTF
TRBD2	TRBV27	TRBJ2-2	-	TGTGCCAGCAGTTTATCCCCGAGACTAGCGGCCACCGGGGAGCTGTTTTTT	CASSLSPRLAATGELFF
-	TRBV9	TRBJ2-3	-	TGTGCCAGCAGCGTAGAACGAAGCACAGATACGCAGTATTTT	CASSVERSTDTQYF
TRBD1	TRBV5-6	TRBJ1-2	-	TGTGCCAGCAGCTTGTTCGGGACAGCCGCCGATTATGGCTACACCTTC	CASSLFGTAADYGYTF
-	TRBV3-1/TRBV3-2	TRBJ1-3	-	TGTGCCAGCAGCCGACTTGAGGGCTCTGGAAACACCATATATTTT	CASSRLEGSGNTIYF
-	TRBV3-1/TRBV3-2	TRBJ2-3	-	TGTGCCAGCAGCCAAGACCCAGGGAGCACAGATACGCAGTATTTT	CASSQDPGSTDTQYF
-	TRBV4-1	TRBJ1-4	-	TGCGCCAGCAGCCCTGAAGTTTATGAAAAACTGTTTTTT	CASSPEVYEKLFF
-	TRBV20-1	TRBJ1-2	-	TGCAGTGCTAGAGGAAGCGGGGGCTACACCTTC	CSARGSGGYTF
TRBD1	TRBV5-5	TRBJ1-2	-	TGTGCCAGCAGCGGACAGGGAAGGTACTATGGCTACACCTTC	CASSGQGRYYGYTF
-	TRBV6-6	TRBJ1-1	-	TGTGCCAGCAGTTATAAGGGTTTAGTTGAAGCTTTCTTT	CASSYKGLVEAFF
TRBD1	TRBV3-1/TRBV3-2	TRBJ1-6	-	TGTGCCAGCGTTCCCGGGACAGCCGATTCACCCCTCCACTTT	CASVPGTADSPLHF
TRBD1	TRBV19	TRBJ1-4	-	TGTGCCAGTAGCCGACAGGGTGATGAAAAACTGTTTTTT	CASSRQGDEKLFF
-	TRBV14	TRBJ2-1	once	TGTGCCAGCAGCCAAAGGCAACGTTCGGAGCAGTTCTTC	CASSQRQRSEQFF